A selection of T cell receptor beta chains follows, all from one sample in a study of shared clonotypes between healthy human individuals. Profiled with immunoSEQ multiplex PCR; TCRdb holds only in-frame clones, not every one. The data contain about 2.3 million clones, roughly 90% of them singletons. Sequencing used naive CD4+ T cells from PBMCs. Receptors were obtained from a man aged 18 to 35 in good health. Some clones in this sample may be carry-over from other donors' samples. Each CDR3 is given with its conserved first and last residue. The D gene is left open where the match is weak. Size values are once, few and many counts, or a class for expanded clones, and some rows have none.

J gene | clone size | V gene | D gene | CDR3 protein | CDR3 DNA
TRBJ2-1 | NA | TRBV7-2 | TRBD2 | CASSFEAGARGEQFF | TGTGCCAGCAGCTTCGAAGCGGGAGCCAGGGGTGAGCAGTTCTTC
TRBJ1-1 | NA | TRBV28 | TRBD1 | CASSQQGHVTEAFF | TGTGCCAGCAGTCAACAGGGGCACGTCACTGAAGCTTTCTTT
TRBJ2-7 | NA | TRBV5-1 | NA | CASSFSLPFYF | TGCGCCAGCAGCTTCTCCCTGCCGTTTTACTTC
TRBJ1-2 | NA | TRBV9 | NA | CASSPPRSMQPIANYGYTF | TGTGCCAGCAGCCCTCCCCGGTCAATGCAACCTATAGCTAACTATGGCTACACCTTC
TRBJ2-2 | NA | TRBV7-3 | TRBD2 | CASSLSGRATGELFF | TGTGCCAGCAGTCTTAGCGGGAGGGCCACCGGGGAGCTGTTTTTT
TRBJ2-5 | once | TRBV19 | NA | CASSNPTGGTETQYF | TGTGCCAGTAGCAACCCGACAGGAGGTACTGAGACCCAGTACTTC
TRBJ2-5 | NA | TRBV29-1 | NA | CSVEAHTFQETQYF | TGCAGCGTTGAGGCACATACCTTCCAAGAGACCCAGTACTTC
TRBJ1-2 | NA | TRBV2 | NA | CASSEAANYGYTF | TGTGCCAGCAGTGAAGCAGCTAACTATGGCTACACCTTC
TRBJ2-4 | NA | TRBV28 | TRBD1 | CASRPVPGQGGKNIQYF | TGTGCCAGCAGACCAGTCCCGGGACAGGGCGGCAAAAACATTCAGTACTTC
TRBJ2-2 | NA | TRBV5-1 | TRBD1 | CASSFWDRGQTGELFF | TGCGCCAGCAGCTTCTGGGACAGGGGGCAGACCGGGGAGCTGTTTTTT
TRBJ2-7 | NA | TRBV19 | NA | CASSILPGYEQYF | TGTGCCAGTAGTATCCTCCCAGGGTACGAGCAGTACTTC
TRBJ2-1 | NA | TRBV5-4 | TRBD2 | CASSYGLAGEEQFF | TGTGCCAGCAGCTATGGACTAGCGGGAGAAGAGCAGTTCTTC
TRBJ2-7 | NA | TRBV7-6 | TRBD2 | CASSGTSGTYEQYF | TGTGCCAGCAGCGGGACTAGCGGGACCTACGAGCAGTACTTC
TRBJ1-5 | NA | TRBV19 | TRBD1 | CASSMSQWDRGSNQPQHF | TGTGCCAGTAGTATGTCTCAATGGGACAGGGGGAGCAATCAGCCCCAGCATTTT
TRBJ2-7 | NA | TRBV9 | NA | CASSVEPAPPQQYF | TGTGCCAGCAGCGTGGAGCCAGCACCCCCCCAGCAGTACTTC
TRBJ2-7 | NA | TRBV5-1 | TRBD2 | CASSTGLAGTGSYEQYF | TGCGCCAGCAGCACCGGACTAGCGGGAACGGGCTCCTACGAGCAGTACTTC
TRBJ1-2 | NA | TRBV5-6 | NA | CASSPGDYGYTF | TGTGCCAGCAGCCCTGGCGACTATGGCTACACCTTC
TRBJ1-1 | NA | TRBV19 | NA | CASSTMTSMNTEAFF | TGTGCCAGTAGTACTATGACGTCCATGAACACTGAAGCTTTCTTT
TRBJ2-7 | NA | TRBV11-2 | TRBD1 | CASTHGTVSEQYF | TGTGCCAGCACCCACGGGACAGTCTCCGAGCAGTACTTC
TRBJ2-6 | NA | TRBV5-1 | NA | CASSLTWVSGANVLTF | TGCGCCAGCAGCTTGACGTGGGTCTCTGGGGCCAACGTCCTGACTTTC
TRBJ1-1 | NA | TRBV19 | NA | CASTSDRANTEAFF | NA
TRBJ2-4 | NA | TRBV11-3 | NA | CASSLVSPGTQNIQYF | TGTGCCAGCAGCTTAGTTTCTCCCGGGACCCAAAACATTCAGTACTTC
TRBJ1-5 | NA | TRBV6-1 | NA | CASNLRTDSNQPQHF | TGTGCCAGTAATCTCAGGACAGATAGCAATCAGCCCCAGCATTTT
TRBJ2-5 | NA | TRBV5-1 | TRBD2 | CASSLTPSGTQETQYF | TGCGCCAGCAGCTTGACGCCTAGCGGGACCCAAGAGACCCAGTACTTC
TRBJ2-7 | NA | TRBV5-1 | TRBD2 | CASSLRGGGEAEQYF | TGCGCCAGCAGCTTGCGAGGCGGGGGGGAGGCCGAGCAGTACTTC
TRBJ1-4 | NA | TRBV7-6 | NA | CASSVGRGRNEKLFF | TGTGCCAGCAGCGTGGGAAGGGGACGAAATGAAAAACTGTTTTTT